The 15 T cell receptor beta chains below come from one sample, sequenced in a study of blood T cell repertoires in COVID-19. Assay used: immunoSEQ multiplex PCR; TCRdb lists only in-frame clones, some missing. Of under 350,000 clones in the sample, around 89% were seen once. Sequences were obtained from peripheral blood. Every receptor here comes from a middle-aged man with acute or convalescent COVID-19.

The chain uses TRBV5-4 and TRBJ1-4; TRBD1 is a possible D gene (5 bases). Germline V lookup: CDR1 SGHNT, CDR2 YYREEE (reference sequence). The V end was cut by 1 base, the J end by 5 bases, with 6 bases between. This CDR3 has 13 residues. The DNA for the CDR3 is TGTGCCAGCAGCTTGCAGGGAAATGAAAAACTGTTTTTT. Amino acids: CASSLQGNEKLFF.

There are a few counts of this clone. The rearrangement joins TRBV5-6 to TRBJ2-1; 12 bases match TRBD2. Unmatched junction bases numbered 9, after V lost 4 bases and J lost 1 base. The CDR3 runs to 18 residues. The germline V gene has CDR1 SGHDT and CDR2 YYEEEE. The CDR3 sequence: CASSIRTSGVGSYNEQFF. The DNA of the CDR3 is TGTGCCAGCAGCATACGGACTAGCGGGGTAGGGTCCTACAATGAGCAGTTCTTC. Supplemented by reference TRBV5-6 and TRBJ2-1, the full variable domain reads DAGVTQSPTHLIKTRGQQVTLRCSPKSGHDTVSWYQQALGQGPQFIFQYYEEEERQRGNFPDRFSGHQFPNYSSELNVNALLLGDSALYLCASSIRTSGVGSYNEQFFGPGTRLTVL.

The chain links TRBV6-5 to TRBJ1-2; no clear D. Trimming cost V 8 bases and J 3 bases, with 10 bases left between them. The germline CDR1 and CDR2 sequences are MNHEY and SVGAGI. The CDR3 is made up of 12 amino acids. CDR3 residues: CASAVLDYGYTF. The CDR3 DNA reads as TGTGCCAGCGCGGTATTGGACTATGGCTACACCTTC.

The V gene is TRBV7-8, the J gene TRBJ1-3; TRBD1 might be the D (5 bases). There are 17 residues in the CDR3. The V end lost 0 bases, the J end lost 2 bases, and 14 bases lay between the germline ends. Germline V gene sequence: CDR1 SGHVS, CDR2 FQNEAQ. CDR3 coding DNA: TGTGCCAGCAGCTTAGCAGGGGCGGGGTCGGCTGGAAACACCATATATTTT. Protein: CASSLAGAGSAGNTIYF.

The gene calls are TRBV5-5 and TRBJ1-5; D may be TRBD1 (5 bases). The V gene's germline CDR1 is SGHKS and CDR2 YYEKEE (reference sequence). The CDR3 consists of 16 residues. Trimming took 0 bases from V and 6 from J, leaving 16 bases between them. The CDR3 DNA is TGTGCCAGCAGCTTGGATGGCCGTACAAGGGGTCAGCCCCAGCATTTT. The encoded protein is CASSLDGRTRGQPQHF.

Points on this clone: The sample holds other DNA sequences that translate to the same CDR3. This sequence joins TRBV10-1 and TRBJ1-2, with D possibly being TRBD1 (6 bases). V was pared by 6 bases and J by 2 bases, with 10 bases between. The germline V gene has CDR1 WNHNN and CDR2 SYGVQD (reference sequence). The CDR3 is made up of 13 amino acids. The CDR3 sequence: CASSLDRNYGYTF. The DNA for the CDR3 is TGCGCCAGCAGCTTAGACAGGAACTATGGCTACACCTTC.

The chain links TRBV12-3 or TRBV12-4 to TRBJ2-1; TRBD1 matches 7 bases. V trimming: 4 bases; J trimming: 5 bases; junction bases outside the gene matches: 2. The CDR3 contains 13 residues. The CDR3 protein is CASSSGQNNEQFF. CDR3 nucleotide sequence: TGTGCCAGCAGTTCGGGACAGAACAATGAGCAGTTCTTC.

V gene TRBV5-1 combines with J gene TRBJ1-4; 7 bases fit TRBD1. Germline V gene data show CDR1 as SGHRS and CDR2 as YFSETQ. This CDR3 has 13 residues. Trimming took 0 bases from V and 11 from J; bases not matched to a gene: 4. The CDR3 DNA reads TGCGCCAGCAGCTTGGCCTCGGGACAGAAACTGTTTTTT. This codes for CASSLASGQKLFF.

The chain joins TRBV6-5 to TRBJ1-1, with 7 nucleotides matching TRBD1. This CDR3 has 13 amino acids. Germline V CDR1 and CDR2: MNHEY, SVGAGI. J lost 1 base, V lost 7 bases, and 3 bases had no gene match. The CDR3 here is CASTRQGNTEAFF. DNA for the CDR3: TGTGCCAGCACCAGACAGGGGAACACTGAAGCTTTCTTT.

Points on this clone: The sample contains more than one DNA sequence encoding this CDR3. The chain is built from TRBV5-1 and TRBJ2-2; TRBD1 matches 8 bases. The CDR3 contains 15 residues. CDR1 is SGHRS, CDR2 YFSETQ, per germline. The V segment lost 0 bases and the J segment 2 bases; nucleotides outside the gene matches: 0. The DNA of the CDR3 is TGCGCCAGCAGCTTGGCAGGGGGCAACACCGGGGAGCTGTTTTTT. Protein product: CASSLAGGNTGELFF.

Here the CDR3 DNA reads TGTGCCAGCAGCGTAGTAACCAGTTCCGGGGAGCTGTTTTTT. It specifies CASSVVTSSGELFF. This chain links TRBV9 with TRBJ2-2, with D hard to call. Germline V lookup: CDR1 SGDLS, CDR2 YYNGEE. V lost 0 bases and J 6 bases, leaving 9 bases between the germline ends. The CDR3 loop spans 14 amino acids.

The chain links TRBV19 to TRBJ1-2; possible D gene TRBD1, 6 bases. The CDR3 has 16 residues. V was trimmed by 3 bases and J by 4 bases, leaving 18 bases between them. In germline, CDR1 is LNHDA, CDR2 SQIVND (reference sequence). As DNA, the CDR3 is TGTGCCAGTAGTATGACGGGGGGGACATATCCCTATGGCTACACCTTC. Amino acids: CASSMTGGTYPYGYTF.

V and J are TRBV24-1 and TRBJ2-1, with a tentative D call TRBD1 (6 bases). The CDR3 extends over 15 amino acids. Germline V gene data show CDR1 as KGHDR and CDR2 as SFDVKD. V shed 1 base and J shed 7 bases, with 13 bases lying between them. The CDR3 reads CATSDFGRGMNEQFF. In nucleotides, the CDR3 is TGTGCCACCAGTGATTTTGGCAGGGGAATGAATGAGCAGTTCTTC.

This chain links TRBV4-1 with TRBJ1-2; D call uncertain. CDR1 and CDR2 from the germline V gene are MGHRA and YSYEKL. The CDR3 has 15 residues. V was cut by 1 base and J by 4 bases, with 13 bases left in between. The CDR3 protein is CASSQVLAQIYGYTF. CDR3 coding DNA: TGCGCCAGCAGCCAAGTGCTGGCACAAATCTATGGCTACACCTTC.

The V gene is TRBV18, the J gene TRBJ2-1; 11 nucleotides match TRBD2. Germline loops: CDR1 KGHSH, CDR2 LQKENI. The CDR3 spans 16 residues. With 5 bases clipped from V and 7 bases from J, the junction kept 10 bases outside the gene matches. As DNA, the CDR3 is TGTGCCAGCTCATCCTCGACTAGCGGGGCACGGAATGAGCAGTTCTTC. It encodes CASSSSTSGARNEQFF.